The 28 T cell receptor beta chains below come from one sample, sequenced in a study of blood T cell repertoires in COVID-19. TCRdb's copy holds only in-frame clones and misses some; the assay was immunoSEQ multiplex PCR. The sample yields about 130,000 clones, less than 90% seen once. Input material: PBMCs or T cells enriched from blood (not recorded which). These receptors came from a man aged 25 to 45 who had recovered from COVID-19.

The V call is TRBV4-1, the J call TRBJ1-2, with 8 bases aligning to TRBD1. After removal of 5 bases from V and 3 bases from J, the junction contained 8 bases not matched to a gene. Germline lookup yields CDR1 MGHRA and CDR2 YSYEKL. The length of the CDR3 is 15 residues. The CDR3 nucleotides are TGCGCCAGCAGCGAAGCGACAGGGGCCTACTATGGCTACACCTTC. This sequence encodes CASSEATGAYYGYTF.

This chain joins TRBV11-2 and TRBJ2-7, with a weak D call TRBD1 (5 bases). Germline CDR1 is SGHAT and CDR2 is FQNNGV. The V end lost 1 base, the J end lost 1 base, and 8 bases lay between the germline ends. The CDR3 length is 14 residues. This chain's CDR3 is CASSLGTSSYEQYV. The CDR3 bases are TGTGCCAGCAGCTTAGGGACAAGTTCCTACGAGCAGTACGTC.

In its sample, this clone was seen once. V gene TRBV7-3 combines with J gene TRBJ2-1, with 14 bases lining up with TRBD2. With 1 base clipped from V and 1 base from J, the junction kept 18 bases outside the gene matches. The CDR3 is 23 residues long. In germline, CDR1 is SGHTA, CDR2 FQGTGA. CDR3: CASSLNPGQERLAGGPSYNEQFF. The CDR3 DNA reads as TGTGCCAGCAGCTTAAACCCCGGTCAGGAGAGACTAGCGGGAGGGCCGTCCTACAATGAGCAGTTCTTC.

This chain connects TRBV18 to TRBJ2-3; 10 bases fit TRBD2. The CDR3 runs to 15 residues. Per the germline V gene, CDR1 is KGHSH and CDR2 is LQKENI. V lost 3 bases, J lost 4 bases, and 4 bases stayed unmatched. The CDR3, as DNA: TGTGCCAGCTCACCGCCGGGACTAGCGTCAGATACGCAGTATTTT. It specifies CASSPPGLASDTQYF.

The chain joins TRBV5-1 to TRBJ1-1; D unresolved. CDR1 is SGHRS, CDR2 YFSETQ, per germline. Trimming pared 0 bases from V and 3 bases from J, leaving 6 bases between. CDR3 size: 13 residues. CDR3 sequence reads: CASSLVGDTEAFF. The DNA of the CDR3 is TGCGCCAGCAGCTTGGTCGGGGACACTGAAGCTTTCTTT.

The rearrangement joins TRBV7-8 to TRBJ2-2; 10 nucleotides agree with TRBD2. The CDR3 consists of 16 residues. Germline trimming cut 5 bases from V and 0 bases from J; bases unmatched to any gene: 3. CDR1 and CDR2 from the germline V gene are SGHVS and FQNEAQ. For the CDR3, the DNA is TGTGCCAGCAGCCCGACTAGCGGGTCGAACACCGGGGAGCTGTTTTTT. It encodes CASSPTSGSNTGELFF. The full variable domain, its missing parts supplied by reference TRBV7-8 and TRBJ2-2, is GAGVSQSPRYKVAKRGQDVALRCDPISGHVSLFWYQQALGQGPEFLTYFQNEAQLDKSGLPSDRFFAERPEGSVSTLKIQRTQQEDSAVYLCASSPTSGSNTGELFFGEGSRLTVL.

The chain joins TRBV21-1 to TRBJ2-7; the table names TRBD2, a call not compared with the DNA. TRBV21-1 constitutes a pseudogene. This CDR3 comprises 16 residues. The CDR3 DNA is TGTGCCAGCAGCAAAAAAACTCCAAGGGAGCAGCGGGAGCAGTACGTC. Its protein product is CASSKKTPREQREQYV.

Here the CDR3 reads CASSFETGKNEKLFF. CDR3 bases: TGTGCCAGCTCATTTGAGACTGGAAAAAATGAAAAACTGTTTTTT. The chain joins TRBV18 to TRBJ1-4; D is ambiguous. The V gene lost 5 bases and the J gene lost 5 bases, with 15 bases spanning the gap. Germline CDR1 reads KGHSH; CDR2 reads LQKENI. The CDR3 has 15 amino acids.

The rearrangement joins TRBV25-1 to TRBJ2-3; no firm D call. The CDR3 is 13 residues long. CDR1 and CDR2 (germline): MGHDK, SYGVNS. Trimming stripped 8 bases from V and 4 bases from J, with 13 bases between. Here the CDR3 DNA reads TGTGCCAGCGGAGCCCCTACGGCAGATACGCAGTATTTT. This translates into CASGAPTADTQYF.

The chain is built from TRBV19 and TRBJ2-1; 8 bases are a match to TRBD2. With V trimmed by 5 bases and J by 8 bases, 8 bases remained unmatched. Per the germline V gene, CDR1 is LNHDA and CDR2 is SQIVND (reference sequence). There are 14 residues in the CDR3. In DNA form, the CDR3 reads TGTGCCAGTAGTCCGGGACTAGGTCTATATGAGCAGTTCTTC. The encoded protein is CASSPGLGLYEQFF.

This sequence joins TRBV5-1 and TRBJ2-1, with unresolved D. V dropped 1 base and J dropped 6 bases, with 8 bases sitting between them. The CDR3 sequence is 13 residues long. Germline-derived CDR1 and CDR2 are SGHRS and YFSETQ. The CDR3 sequence: CASSLLSSNEQFF. In DNA, the CDR3 is TGCGCCAGCAGCTTGTTAAGCTCCAATGAGCAGTTCTTC.

V is TRBV7-8 and J is TRBJ1-1, with D uncertain. CDR1 SGHVS and CDR2 FQNEAQ come from the germline V gene. V was shortened by 1 base and J by 0 bases, with 9 bases between the two germline ends. The CDR3 has 15 residues. The CDR3 here is CASSLVSRMNTEAFF. The CDR3 bases are TGTGCCAGCAGCTTAGTATCCAGAATGAACACTGAAGCTTTCTTT.

V usage is TRBV3-1 (or the pseudogene TRBV3-2) and J usage is TRBJ2-5; D possibly corresponds to TRBD2 (5 bases). The V end lost 1 base, the J end lost 5 bases, and 8 bases lay between the germline ends. Germline-derived CDR1 and CDR2 are LGHDT and YNNKEL (reference sequence). This CDR3 has 13 residues. The chain's CDR3 is CASSQGEKETQYF. Written as DNA, the CDR3 is TGTGCCAGCAGCCAAGGGGAGAAGGAGACCCAGTACTTC.

The J gene is TRBJ2-2, the V gene TRBV5-1; D unclear. V was trimmed by 0 bases and J by 4 bases, leaving 4 bases between them. This CDR3 comprises 13 residues. Germline lookup yields CDR1 SGHRS and CDR2 YFSETQ. CDR3: CASSLAVTGELFF. The DNA of the CDR3 is TGCGCCAGCAGCTTGGCAGTCACCGGGGAGCTGTTTTTT. Supplemented by reference TRBV5-1 and TRBJ2-2, the full variable domain reads KAGVTQTPRYLIKTRGQQVTLSCSPISGHRSVSWYQQTPGQGLQFLFEYFSETQRNKGNFPGRFSGRQFSNSRSEMNVSTLELGDSALYLCASSLAVTGELFFGEGSRLTVL.

This rearrangement joins TRBV6-5 to TRBJ1-1; no reliable D call. The length of the CDR3 is 13 residues. Germline CDR1 and CDR2: MNHEY and SVGAGI. Between the trimmed V and J ends, which lost 5 bases and 5 bases, there was a span of 12 bases. As DNA, the CDR3 is TGTGCCAGCAGTCGGACTGGGGAGACTGAAGCTTTCTTT. Translation: CASSRTGETEAFF.

This rearrangement joins TRBV6-4 to TRBJ1-1, with TRBD1 matching 9 bases. The V gene end was trimmed by 8 bases and the J gene end by 4 bases; junction bases not matched to a gene: 8. Germline-derived CDR1 and CDR2 are MRHNA and SNTAGT. The length of the CDR3 is 14 residues. In DNA form, the CDR3 reads TGTGCCAGCCGGGACAGGGAGGGCGGCACTGAAGCTTTCTTT. This encodes CASRDREGGTEAFF.

The rearrangement uses TRBV7-9 and TRBJ2-1, with no clear D. Germline V gene data show CDR1 as SEHNR and CDR2 as FQNEAQ (reference sequence). The CDR3 contains 15 residues. The V gene lost 1 base and the J gene lost 2 bases, with 9 bases spanning the gap. The CDR3 DNA reads TGTGCCAGCAGCTTAGTCAGGATGACCTACAATGAGCAGTTCTTC. As protein: CASSLVRMTYNEQFF.

This clone was counted a few times. The chain uses TRBV10-3 and TRBJ2-3; TRBD2 might be the D (6 bases). The CDR3 is 15 residues long. Trimming stripped 2 bases from V and 0 bases from J, with 9 bases between. The germline V gene has CDR1 ENHRY and CDR2 SYGVKD. DNA for the CDR3: TGTGCCATCAGTGAGCCGGGACTTAGCACAGATACGCAGTATTTT. This codes for CAISEPGLSTDTQYF.

V and J are TRBV7-9 and TRBJ2-1; TRBD2 is a possible D gene (6 bases). The V and J ends lost 5 bases and 6 bases respectively, with 11 bases between them. Germline CDR1 SEHNR, CDR2 FQNEAQ (reference sequence). The CDR3 is made up of 13 amino acids. The CDR3 DNA reads TGTGCCAGCAGCCCTGGGGGGTTCAATGAGCAGTTCTTC. Translated, it gives CASSPGGFNEQFF. The entire variable domain, with the rest obtained from reference TRBV7-9 and TRBJ2-1, is as follows: DTGVSQNPRHKITKRGQNVTFRCDPISEHNRLYWYRQTLGQGPEFLTYFQNEAQLEKSRLLSDRFSAERPKGSFSTLEIQRTEQGDSAMYLCASSPGGFNEQFFGPGTRLTVL.

This clone was detected only once. J is TRBJ2-1 and V is TRBV9; no firm D call. Between the trimmed V and J ends, which lost 1 base and 4 bases, there was a span of 3 bases. Looked up from germline, CDR1 is SGDLS and CDR2 is YYNGEE. This CDR3 spans 12 amino acids. CDR3 DNA: TGTGCCAGCAGCGTACAGTACAATGAGCAGTTCTTC. Amino acids: CASSVQYNEQFF.

CDR3 region: CASSLEAGGRETQYF. DNA of the CDR3: TGTGCCAGCAGCTTAGAAGCGGGAGGGAGGGAGACCCAGTACTTC. The chain employs TRBV7-7 and TRBJ2-5; 10 nucleotides line up with TRBD2. The CDR3 is 15 residues long. V gave up 1 base and J gave up 5 bases; unmatched junction bases: 4. Per germline, CDR1 SSHAT and CDR2 FNYEAQ (reference sequence). Full variable domain (missing parts from reference TRBV7-7 and TRBJ2-5): GAGVSQSPRYKVTKRGQDVTLRCDPISSHATLYWYQQALGQGPEFLTYFNYEAQPDKSGLPSDRFSAERPEGSISTLTIQRTEQRDSAMYRCASSLEAGGRETQYFGPGTRLLVL.

This clone has more than one count but fewer than ten. V gene TRBV5-1 combines with J gene TRBJ2-1; 7 positions match TRBD2. This CDR3 has 14 amino acids. The germline CDR1 and CDR2 sequences are SGHRS and YFSETQ. Germline trimming cut 0 bases from V and 10 bases from J; bases unmatched to any gene: 7. CDR3 nucleotide sequence: TGCGCCAGCAGCTTGGCCTTGGAAGCGGGAGAGCAGTTCTTC. The encoded protein is CASSLALEAGEQFF.

The CDR3 sequence: CASSQDWDRANNEQFF. Written as DNA, the CDR3 is TGTGCCAGCAGCCAAGATTGGGACAGGGCAAACAATGAGCAGTTCTTC. The chain employs TRBV3-1 (or the pseudogene TRBV3-2) and TRBJ2-1, with 9 bases fitting TRBD1. From germline, CDR1 is LGHDT and CDR2 YNNKEL (reference sequence). The CDR3 has 16 residues. The V and J ends lost 0 bases and 5 bases, in that order; junction bases with no gene match: 5.

In its sample, this clone was seen a few times. The CDR3 here is CASSLGLAGEFTDTQYF. DNA of the CDR3: TGCGCCAGCAGCTTAGGACTAGCGGGGGAATTCACAGATACGCAGTATTTT. The V call is TRBV5-1, the J call TRBJ2-3, with 13 bases that match TRBD2. Trimming at V came to 2 bases and at J to 2 bases, leaving 5 bases not matched to a gene. The CDR3 consists of 17 residues. The germline V gene encodes CDR1 SGHRS and CDR2 YFSETQ.

The CDR3 sequence is CASSPTGWGNQPQHF. CDR3 nucleotide sequence: TGTGCCAGCAGTCCGACAGGGTGGGGCAATCAGCCCCAGCATTTT. The J gene is TRBJ1-5, the V gene TRBV27, with 7 nucleotides matching TRBD1. There are 15 residues in the CDR3. CDR1 is MNHEY, CDR2 SMNVEV, per germline (reference sequence). With V trimmed by 5 bases and J by 2 bases, 6 bases remained unmatched.

This clone was detected only a few times. At one of its ends the junction is not consistent with the germline gene, which may arise from a read error. The chain couples TRBV10-1 to TRBJ2-1; 15 positions match TRBD2. The germline V gene encodes CDR1 WNHNN and CDR2 SYGVQD (reference sequence). The length of the CDR3 is 14 residues. The CDR3 DNA reads as TGCGCCAGCAGTAGGACTAGCGGGGGGGCCGGCTTGATCTTC. Protein product: CASSRTSGGAGLIF.

This clone was observed once. CDR3 sequence: CASSNSWAQAFF. Here the CDR3 DNA reads TGTGCCAGTAGTAACTCTTGGGCCCAAGCTTTCTTT. The chain couples TRBV19 to TRBJ1-1; no firm D call. Per germline, CDR1 LNHDA and CDR2 SQIVND (reference sequence). Deletions cut 4 bases from V and 9 bases from J, with 12 bases between. The CDR3 runs to 12 residues.

The J gene is TRBJ2-5, the V gene TRBV19; 7 bases agree with TRBD1. Germline CDR1 and CDR2: LNHDA and SQIVND (reference sequence). V lost 4 bases and J lost 1; bases outside the gene matches: 3. The CDR3 is 14 amino acids. CDR3 nucleotide sequence: TGTGCCAGTAGTACACAGGGGTTCCAAGAGACCCAGTACTTC. Residues: CASSTQGFQETQYF.